Listed below are T cell receptor beta chains from one sample, sequenced in a study of blood T cell repertoires in COVID-19. Here immunoSEQ multiplex PCR was the method, and the copy in TCRdb shows in-frame clones only, minus some. The data hold 300,000 to 400,000 clones, with 86% observed a single time. Sequences were obtained from peripheral blood. These receptors originate from a woman in her sixties with COVID-19, enrolled during active disease. The CDR3 runs from the conserved cysteine through the conserved F or W. A D gene is named only where the DNA matches it firmly. Size is stated for part of the rows, as once, few or many counts, or as a class when the clone is expanded.

d_gene | j_gene | v_gene | abundance | CDR3nt | CDR3aa
- | TRBJ1-4 | TRBV12-5 | - | TGTGCTAGTGGCTTTCGGGGGGCAGGGCCCGCAACTAATGAAAAACTGTTTTTT | CASGFRGAGPATNEKLFF
TRBD1 | TRBJ1-2 | TRBV6-1 | - | TGTGCCAGCACCCCTACCTCAGGGGGCGACGGCTACACCTTC | CASTPTSGGDGYTF
TRBD1 | TRBJ2-1 | TRBV6-1 | - | TGTGCCAGCAGTGACGGGACAGGGGTCTACAATGAGCAGTTCTTC | CASSDGTGVYNEQFF
- | TRBJ1-2 | TRBV30 | - | TGTGCCGCACTAGGACAGCTCACCGCCTATGGCTACACCTTC | CAALGQLTAYGYTF
TRBD2 | TRBJ2-5 | TRBV7-9 | - | TGTGCCAGCAGCTTAGGACTAGCGAGGGAGACCCAGTACTTC | CASSLGLARETQYF
- | TRBJ2-3 | TRBV5-8 | - | TGTGCCAGCGGATCGACAGACACAGATACGCAGTATTTT | CASGSTDTDTQYF
TRBD2 | TRBJ2-7 | TRBV5-4 | - | TGTGCCAGCAGCTTAAGACTAGCGGGGGGAGGGGAGCAGTACTTC | CASSLRLAGGGEQYF
- | TRBJ2-7 | TRBV23-1 | - | TGCGCCAGCAGTCCTTCTCGGAGGAAGCAGGGGGAGCAGTACTTC | CASSPSRRKQGEQYF
- | TRBJ1-3 | TRBV7-9 | - | TGTGCCAGCAGCTTAGACCAGGGATTCTCTGGAAACACCATATATTTT | CASSLDQGFSGNTIYF
TRBD1 | TRBJ1-1 | TRBV30 | - | TGTGCCTGGAGTGGGACAGGGATGACTGAAGCTTTCTTT | CAWSGTGMTEAFF
TRBD1 | TRBJ2-1 | TRBV18 | - | TGTGCCAGCTCGCCTGGGACAGGGGACAATGAGCAGTTCTTC | CASSPGTGDNEQFF
- | TRBJ1-2 | TRBV15 | - | TGTGCCACCAGCAGAGTAAACAGGGAGAACTATGGCTACACCTTC | CATSRVNRENYGYTF
- | TRBJ2-3 | TRBV27 | - | TGTGCCAGCGGTCGGGGTCTAGAGGCAGATACGCAGTATTTT | CASGRGLEADTQYF
TRBD1 | TRBJ2-5 | TRBV4-1 | - | TGCGCCAGCAGCCGGGGACAGGATCCCCCGGACACCCAGTACTTC | CASSRGQDPPDTQYF
TRBD2 | TRBJ2-1 | TRBV19 | - | TGTGCCAGTAGTTTTAGCGGGGATTACAATGAGCAGTTCTTC | CASSFSGDYNEQFF
TRBD2 | TRBJ2-5 | TRBV5-1 | - | TGCGCCAGCAGCTCAGGGACTAGCGCTGAGACCCAGTACTTC | CASSSGTSAETQYF
TRBD1 | TRBJ1-1 | TRBV27 | - | TGTGCCAGCAGCAACCTACAGGGGGGCCTGAACACTGAAGCTTTCTTT | CASSNLQGGLNTEAFF
- | TRBJ2-2 | TRBV5-5 | - | TGTGCCAGCAGCTTCGAGACAGTGAACACCGGGGAGCTGTTTTTT | CASSFETVNTGELFF
- | TRBJ2-7 | TRBV6-6 | many | TGTGCCAGCAGTTCCCCAGGGAACGAGCAGTACTTC | CASSSPGNEQYF
TRBD2 | TRBJ2-3 | TRBV27 | - | TGTGCCAGCAGTTTAGGACTAGCGGGGGGTATAGATACGCAGTATTTT | CASSLGLAGGIDTQYF
- | TRBJ2-1 | TRBV9 | - | TGTGCCAGCAGCGTTCCTGGCCAAGACAGGTTAAACCACAATGAGCAGTTCTTC | CASSVPGQDRLNHNEQFF
- | TRBJ2-5 | TRBV19 | - | TGTGCCAGTAGTAGGGCAGAGCAAGAGACCCAGTACTTC | CASSRAEQETQYF
- | TRBJ2-7 | TRBV7-9 | - | TGTGCCAGCACCCCAATGGAGAGTTCCTACGAGCAGTACTTC | CASTPMESSYEQYF
TRBD2 | TRBJ2-1 | TRBV5-1 | - | TGCGCCAGCAGTTTAGCGGGGGCGGAGGATGAGCAGTTCTTC | CASSLAGAEDEQFF
- | TRBJ1-5 | TRBV9 | - | TGTGCCAGCAGTTTAGGGGGTGGGGCTCAGCCCCAGCATTTT | CASSLGGGAQPQHF
TRBD2 | TRBJ2-3 | TRBV5-5 | - | TGTGCCAGCAGCTTGCGGGCTAGCGGGGCCGTTAGCACAGATACGCAGTATTTT | CASSLRASGAVSTDTQYF
- | TRBJ1-2 | TRBV10-3 | - | TGTGCCATCAGTGAGACCAGGACAGCCGGCTACACCTTC | CAISETRTAGYTF
TRBD1 | TRBJ1-1 | TRBV11-1 | once | TGTGCCAGCAGCTTAGGACGGGGGACAGGAGAGGCTTTCTTT | CASSLGRGTGEAFF